The 32 T cell receptor beta chains in this list originate from one sample, sequenced in a study of cytomegalovirus exposure and HLA in healthy donors. The study ran its PCR with 60 Vbeta and 13 Jbeta primers. The data were produced by immunoSEQ multiplex PCR, yet TCRdb's version contains in-frame clones alone and is incomplete. This table holds a few hundred thousand clones, over 90% found once. The sample was PBMCs. The source of these receptors is a girl aged 2 to 9 in good health and CMV-seronegative.

The chain is built from TRBV28 and TRBJ1-2; D is unclear. Trimming cost V 6 bases and J 3 bases, with 8 bases left between them. The germline CDR1 and CDR2 sequences are MDHEN and SYDVKM. This CDR3 is 12 amino acids long. As DNA, the CDR3 is TGTGCCAGCAGGGAGGGTGACTATGGCTACACCTTC. Translated: CASREGDYGYTF.

The V gene is TRBV28, the J gene TRBJ1-4; D unclear. CDR1 is MDHEN, CDR2 SYDVKM, per germline. Trimming shortened V by 6 bases and J by 0 bases, and 14 bases separated the two germline ends. The CDR3 contains 16 residues. CDR3 residues: CASSPMGTSTNEKLFF. The CDR3 nucleotides read TGTGCCAGCAGCCCGATGGGCACCTCAACTAATGAAAAACTGTTTTTT.

V usage is TRBV19 and J usage is TRBJ1-2; 8 nucleotides agree with TRBD1. The CDR3 totals 15 residues. Germline CDR1 LNHDA, CDR2 SQIVND (reference sequence). The trim removed 1 base at V and 6 bases at J, leaving 7 bases unmatched. CDR3 DNA: TGTGCCAGTAGTATAGTGGCAGGGGGCGCGCATGGCTACACCTTC. Translated: CASSIVAGGAHGYTF. Full variable domain (outside the CDR3, taken from reference TRBV19 and TRBJ1-2): DGGITQSPKYLFRKEGQNVTLSCEQNLNHDAMYWYRQDPGQGLRLIYYSQIVNDFQKGDIAEGYSVSREKKESFPLTVTSAQKNPTAFYLCASSIVAGGAHGYTFGSGTRLTVV.

The V and J genes are TRBV4-2 and TRBJ1-4; D uncertain. The V end was cut by 1 base, the J end by 8 bases, with 8 bases between. Looked up from germline, CDR1 is LGHNA and CDR2 is YNFKEQ. The CDR3 length is 13 residues. This CDR3 is CASSQVLVEKLFF. For the CDR3, the DNA is TGTGCCAGCAGCCAAGTACTAGTGGAAAAACTGTTTTTT.

This clone was counted once. The V and J genes are TRBV28 and TRBJ2-1, with 9 bases lining up with TRBD1. The CDR3 loop spans 15 amino acids. Germline assignment: CDR1 MDHEN and CDR2 SYDVKM. The ends lost 6 bases at V and 10 bases at J; junction bases unmatched: 13. The CDR3 sequence: CASSVPGQGRREQFF. The CDR3 nucleotides read TGTGCCAGCAGCGTTCCGGGACAGGGTCGCCGCGAGCAGTTCTTC.

For the CDR3, the DNA is TGCGCCAGCAGCTTCGGGGGGCCGGGCACAGATACGCAGTATTTT. Residues: CASSFGGPGTDTQYF. The V call is TRBV5-1, the J call TRBJ2-3; D may be TRBD2 (7 bases). Germline CDR1 SGHRS, CDR2 YFSETQ. V was clipped by 2 bases and J by 1 base, with 11 bases between them. The CDR3 loop spans 15 amino acids.

V usage is TRBV10-2 and J usage is TRBJ1-2; a weak D match, TRBD1 (6 bases). V lost 8 bases and J 2 bases, leaving 12 bases between the germline ends. Germline loops: CDR1 WSHSY, CDR2 SAAADI. The CDR3 sequence is 13 residues long. The DNA for the CDR3 is TGCGCCAGCGGGGACACCATAAACTATGGCTACACCTTC. Its protein is CASGDTINYGYTF.

The J gene is TRBJ1-2, the V gene TRBV30; 8 nucleotides line up with TRBD1. Looked up from germline, CDR1 is GTSNPN and CDR2 is SVGIG (reference sequence). The V and J ends lost 4 bases and 2 bases, in that order; junction bases with no gene match: 6. The CDR3 sequence is 14 residues long. The CDR3 here is CAWNNRGANYGYTF. CDR3 nucleotide sequence: TGTGCCTGGAATAACAGGGGGGCGAACTATGGCTACACCTTC. Full variable domain (missing parts from reference TRBV30 and TRBJ1-2): SQTIHQWPATLVQPVGSPLSLECTVEGTSNPNLYWYRQAAGRGLQLLFYSVGIGQISSEVPQNLSASRPQDRQFILSSKKLLLSDSGFYLCAWNNRGANYGYTFGSGTRLTVV.

The J gene is TRBJ1-1, the V gene TRBV4-2, with 7 bases lining up with TRBD1. This CDR3 region has 15 residues. Germline trimming cut 0 bases from V and 1 base from J; bases unmatched to any gene: 2. From germline, CDR1 is LGHNA and CDR2 YNFKEQ. The CDR3 spells CASSQDSGGNTEAFF. Written as DNA, the CDR3 is TGTGCCAGCAGCCAAGATTCAGGGGGGAACACTGAAGCTTTCTTT.

J is TRBJ2-2 and V is TRBV27; D is possibly TRBD2 (7 bases). In germline, CDR1 is MNHEY, CDR2 SMNVEV (reference sequence). The CDR3 is made up of 15 amino acids. Deletions cut 2 bases from V and 5 bases from J, with 12 bases between. Written as DNA, the CDR3 is TGTGCCAGCAGTTTAGGGGGGGCTTGGACCGGGGAGCTGTTTTTT. This translates into CASSLGGAWTGELFF.

Here the CDR3 reads CASSIGGLEHNNEQFF. CDR3 nucleotides: TGTGCCAGTAGTATCGGGGGGCTAGAGCACAACAATGAGCAGTTCTTC. J is TRBJ2-1 and V is TRBV19; D perhaps matches TRBD2 (7 bases). Per the germline V gene, CDR1 is LNHDA and CDR2 is SQIVND (reference sequence). The CDR3 sequence is 16 residues long. V was trimmed by 3 bases and J by 5 bases, leaving 17 bases between them.

As concerns this clone: Other DNA variants within this sample encode the same CDR3. The chain combines TRBV5-1 with TRBJ2-7; D uncertain. Between the trimmed V and J ends, which lost 0 bases and 2 bases, there was a span of 3 bases. Per the germline V gene, CDR1 is SGHRS and CDR2 is YFSETQ. The CDR3 is 12 amino acids. DNA for the CDR3: TGCGCCAGCAGCTTGGACACCTACGAGCAGTACTTC. Translated: CASSLDTYEQYF.

The chain employs TRBV11-2 and TRBJ1-2, with 11 bases fitting TRBD1. Germline trimming cut 5 bases from V and 4 bases from J; bases unmatched to any gene: 3. This CDR3 comprises 14 residues. CDR1 SGHAT and CDR2 FQNNGV come from the germline V gene. CDR3 bases: TGTGCCAGCAGCCGAGGGACAGGGGGCTATGGCTACACCTTC. Amino acid sequence: CASSRGTGGYGYTF.

The chain couples TRBV4-1 to TRBJ1-3, with TRBD1 matching 8 bases. The CDR3 is 15 amino acids. From germline, CDR1 is MGHRA and CDR2 YSYEKL. V was pared by 1 base and J by 8 bases, with 7 bases of the junction left unmatched. CDR3 loop: CASSQVAGGTDTIYF. CDR3 nucleotides: TGCGCCAGCAGCCAAGTGGCAGGGGGCACGGACACCATATATTTT.

The chain recombines TRBV7-9 with TRBJ1-5; D possibly corresponds to TRBD1 (5 bases). The CDR3 loop spans 14 amino acids. Trimming pared 6 bases from V and 3 bases from J, leaving 12 bases between. From germline, CDR1 is SEHNR and CDR2 FQNEAQ (reference sequence). CDR3 in DNA: TGTGCCAGCAGTCCTGACAGTTACAATCAGCCCCAGCATTTT. The encoded protein is CASSPDSYNQPQHF.

V and J are TRBV5-4 and TRBJ2-1; 8 bases line up with TRBD1. This CDR3 is 16 amino acids long. Germline assignment: CDR1 SGHNT and CDR2 YYREEE (reference sequence). Trimming at V came to 0 bases and at J to 0 bases, leaving 2 bases not matched to a gene. CDR3 amino acids: CASSLDGTGSYNEQFF. The CDR3, as DNA: TGTGCCAGCAGCTTGGACGGGACAGGCTCCTACAATGAGCAGTTCTTC.

This clone was seen just once. V and J are TRBV7-2 and TRBJ2-1, with 9 bases lining up with TRBD1. CDR3 length: 11 residues. Germline loops: CDR1 SGHTA, CDR2 FQGNSA. Losses at the gene ends were 4 bases for V and 14 bases for J; bases not matched to a gene: 3. CDR3 sequence (DNA): TGTGCCAGCAGCTCCGGGACAGGGAAGTTCTTC. Its translation is CASSSGTGKFF.

The gene calls are TRBV29-1 and TRBJ2-7; perhaps TRBD1 as D (5 bases). Germline V lookup: CDR1 SQVTM, CDR2 ANQGSEA. The V end was cut by 7 bases, the J end by 5 bases, with 15 bases between. The CDR3 loop spans 12 amino acids. The CDR3 DNA follows: TGCAGCGCCTCCGGTGCAGGGAACGAGCAGTACTTC. It yields the protein CSASGAGNEQYF.

The V and J genes are TRBV5-4 and TRBJ1-4; weak D call: TRBD1 (6 bases). CDR1 SGHNT and CDR2 YYREEE come from the germline V gene (reference sequence). The CDR3 is 15 amino acids. The V gene lost 2 bases and the J gene lost 7 bases, with 15 bases spanning the gap. CDR3 residues: CASSFKQGDREKLFF. Written as DNA, the CDR3 is TGTGCCAGCAGCTTTAAACAGGGAGACCGTGAAAAACTGTTTTTT.

The chain couples TRBV5-6 to TRBJ2-1; TRBD2 might be the D (6 bases). The V gene lost 0 bases and the J gene lost 7 bases, with 11 bases spanning the gap. CDR1 is SGHDT and CDR2 is YYEEEE in the germline V gene. The CDR3 length is 14 residues. The CDR3 bases are TGTGCCAGCAGCTTGGTCGTGGGGAGGAATGAGCAGTTCTTC. It specifies CASSLVVGRNEQFF.

V is TRBV27 and J is TRBJ2-2; TRBD1 agrees at 7 bases. J gave up 6 bases and V 6 bases, and 7 bases lay outside the gene matches. Per germline, CDR1 MNHEY and CDR2 SMNVEV (reference sequence). The CDR3 runs 14 residues. The CDR3 nucleotides read TGTGCCAGCAGCTACGGTACAGGGGCCGGGGAGCTGTTTTTT. The encoded protein is CASSYGTGAGELFF.

The chain carries TRBV7-8 and TRBJ2-1; 7 bases map to TRBD2. CDR1 is SGHVS, CDR2 FQNEAQ, per germline. The junction had 10 bases not matched to a gene; V was cut back by 2 bases and J by 9 bases. This CDR3 contains 15 residues. The CDR3: CASSLLADPWLEQFF. CDR3 DNA: TGTGCCAGCAGCTTACTAGCGGACCCTTGGCTTGAGCAGTTCTTC.

The V and J genes are TRBV5-6 and TRBJ2-3; D perhaps matches TRBD2 (5 bases). Per the germline V gene, CDR1 is SGHDT and CDR2 is YYEEEE. CDR3 size: 12 residues. V was pared by 3 bases and J by 6 bases, with 8 bases between. The CDR3 sequence is CASSYGGDTQYF. The DNA of the CDR3 is TGTGCCAGCAGCTACGGCGGGGATACGCAGTATTTT.

This clone was detected once. This sequence joins TRBV30 and TRBJ2-7; unclear D gene. From germline, CDR1 is GTSNPN and CDR2 SVGIG (reference sequence). This CDR3 contains 14 residues. The V gene lost 0 bases and the J gene lost 2 bases, with 11 bases spanning the gap. This CDR3 reads CAWSVRGLAYEQYF. The CDR3 DNA sequence: TGTGCCTGGAGTGTACGAGGCTTAGCCTACGAGCAGTACTTC. Full variable domain (outside the CDR3, taken from reference TRBV30 and TRBJ2-7): SQTIHQWPATLVQPVGSPLSLECTVEGTSNPNLYWYRQAAGRGLQLLFYSVGIGQISSEVPQNLSASRPQDRQFILSSKKLLLSDSGFYLCAWSVRGLAYEQYFGPGTRLTVT.

This clone was recorded only once. CDR3 nucleotide sequence: TGTGCCAGCAGTTCCAGATCCGGGACAGGGTTATACGAGCAGTACTTC. Protein: CASSSRSGTGLYEQYF. The J gene is TRBJ2-7, the V gene TRBV27, with TRBD1 matching over 9 bases. CDR1 and CDR2 from the germline V gene are MNHEY and SMNVEV (reference sequence). CDR3 length: 16 amino acids. With 4 bases clipped from V and 4 bases from J, the junction kept 11 bases outside the gene matches.

The chain has TRBV5-1 and TRBJ1-6; no definite D call. The germline V gene encodes CDR1 SGHRS and CDR2 YFSETQ. V dropped 2 bases and J dropped 7 bases, with 7 bases sitting between them. The CDR3 is 13 amino acids. CDR3: CASSFFENSPLHF. CDR3 DNA sequence: TGCGCCAGCAGCTTTTTCGAGAATTCACCCCTCCACTTT.

This chain connects TRBV5-1 to TRBJ2-3; D perhaps matches TRBD2 (5 bases). The CDR3 has 11 amino acids. Trimming left V 3 bases short and J 6 bases short, with 5 bases between. Germline assignment: CDR1 SGHRS and CDR2 YFSETQ. As DNA, the CDR3 is TGCGCCAGCAGCTGGGAGGATACGCAGTATTTT. Translation: CASSWEDTQYF.

V gene TRBV19 combines with J gene TRBJ2-1, with TRBD2 identical over 11 bases. J lost 5 bases, V lost 5 bases, and 5 bases had no gene match. This CDR3 has 15 amino acids. In germline, CDR1 is LNHDA, CDR2 SQIVND (reference sequence). The CDR3 DNA sequence: TGTGCCAGTAGTCCTCGACTAGCGGGGAACAATGAGCAGTTCTTC. Its translation: CASSPRLAGNNEQFF.

V gene TRBV25-1 combines with J gene TRBJ1-6; D perhaps matches TRBD1 (5 bases). The V gene lost 3 bases and the J gene lost 7 bases, with 13 bases spanning the gap. This CDR3 comprises 15 residues. Germline V gives CDR1 MGHDK, CDR2 SYGVNS. The DNA of the CDR3 is TGTGCCAGCAGTGAGTGGGCAGGGTCGAATTCACCCCTCCACTTT. Protein: CASSEWAGSNSPLHF.

The chain employs TRBV30 and TRBJ2-1; 9 bases agree with TRBD1. Germline trimming cut 4 bases from V and 1 base from J; bases unmatched to any gene: 2. The CDR3 sequence is 14 residues long. The germline V gene has CDR1 GTSNPN and CDR2 SVGIG (reference sequence). The chain's CDR3 is CAWNRGPSYNEQFF. The CDR3 nucleotides are TGTGCCTGGAACAGGGGGCCGTCCTACAATGAGCAGTTCTTC.

The chain combines TRBV2 with TRBJ2-4; the match to TRBD2 covers 11 bases. The V segment lost 10 bases and the J segment 2 bases; nucleotides outside the gene matches: 7. This CDR3 region has 15 residues. Germline assignment: CDR1 SNHLY and CDR2 FYNNEI. The CDR3 region is CATQTSGNTKNIQYF. In DNA form, the CDR3 reads TGTGCCACCCAGACTAGCGGGAATACCAAAAACATTCAGTACTTC.

In its sample, this clone was seen a few times. The chain carries TRBV6-8 and TRBJ1-1; the D gene is possibly TRBD1 (5 bases). This CDR3 is 15 amino acids long. The V gene lost 5 bases and the J gene lost 10 bases, with 23 bases spanning the gap. Germline CDR1 reads MNHGY; CDR2 reads SAAAGT. The CDR3 loop reads CASSPKTGGSRRAFF. In DNA, the CDR3 is TGTGCCAGCAGTCCAAAAACCGGGGGGAGCCGAAGAGCTTTCTTT.